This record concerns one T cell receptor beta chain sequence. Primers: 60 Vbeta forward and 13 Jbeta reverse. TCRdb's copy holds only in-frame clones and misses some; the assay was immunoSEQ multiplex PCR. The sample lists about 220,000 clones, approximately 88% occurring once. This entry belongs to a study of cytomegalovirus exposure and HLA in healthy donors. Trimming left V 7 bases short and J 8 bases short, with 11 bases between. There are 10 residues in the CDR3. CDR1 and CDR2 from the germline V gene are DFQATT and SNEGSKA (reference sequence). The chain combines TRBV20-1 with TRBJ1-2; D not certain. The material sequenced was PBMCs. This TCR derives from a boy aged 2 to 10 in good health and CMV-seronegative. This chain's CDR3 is CSVWRGGYTF. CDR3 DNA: TGCAGTGTCTGGCGGGGAGGCTACACCTTC.